Described below is a single TCR beta chain sequence and its context. Germline CDR1 MNHNY, CDR2 SVGAGI (reference sequence). The V and J ends lost 7 bases and 4 bases respectively, with 4 bases between them. This CDR3 contains 11 residues. The data originate from a study of blood T cell repertoires in COVID-19. Study-level information: Samples representing acute and convalescent COVID-19 were sourced from the United States, Italy and Spain. PBMCs, B-cell-depleted T cells, or T cells were the source of the cDNA or gDNA that made up the material.

In the authors' methods: Quantification of nucleated cells was approximated via reference gene primer amplification. The method was immunoSEQ multiplex PCR; TCRdb's version includes in-frame clones alone and lacks a portion of them. D and trimming were read from the DNA, whereas the V and J calls and clone size are those reported in that table. The sample yields about 90,000 clones, 80% seen once. The chain uses TRBV6-6 and TRBJ2-2; no clear D. The sequence was obtained from a woman aged 65 to 85 with acute or convalescent COVID-19. The sample was peripheral blood. The CDR3 DNA sequence: TGTGCCAGCACCGTCACCGGGGAGCTGTTTTTT. This gives the protein CASTVTGELFF.